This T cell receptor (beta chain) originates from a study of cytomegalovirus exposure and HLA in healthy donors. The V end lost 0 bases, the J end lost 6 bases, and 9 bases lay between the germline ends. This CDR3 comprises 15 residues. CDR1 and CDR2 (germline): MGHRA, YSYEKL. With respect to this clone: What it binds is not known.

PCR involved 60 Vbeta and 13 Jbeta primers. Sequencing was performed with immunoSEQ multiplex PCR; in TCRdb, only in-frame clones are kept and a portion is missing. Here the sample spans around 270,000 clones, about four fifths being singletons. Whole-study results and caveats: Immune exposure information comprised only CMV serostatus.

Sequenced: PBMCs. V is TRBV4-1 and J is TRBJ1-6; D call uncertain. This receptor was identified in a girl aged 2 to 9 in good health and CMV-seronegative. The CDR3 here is CASSQEPVLNSPLHF. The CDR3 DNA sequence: TGCGCCAGCAGCCAAGAACCAGTCCTTAATTCACCCCTCCACTTT.